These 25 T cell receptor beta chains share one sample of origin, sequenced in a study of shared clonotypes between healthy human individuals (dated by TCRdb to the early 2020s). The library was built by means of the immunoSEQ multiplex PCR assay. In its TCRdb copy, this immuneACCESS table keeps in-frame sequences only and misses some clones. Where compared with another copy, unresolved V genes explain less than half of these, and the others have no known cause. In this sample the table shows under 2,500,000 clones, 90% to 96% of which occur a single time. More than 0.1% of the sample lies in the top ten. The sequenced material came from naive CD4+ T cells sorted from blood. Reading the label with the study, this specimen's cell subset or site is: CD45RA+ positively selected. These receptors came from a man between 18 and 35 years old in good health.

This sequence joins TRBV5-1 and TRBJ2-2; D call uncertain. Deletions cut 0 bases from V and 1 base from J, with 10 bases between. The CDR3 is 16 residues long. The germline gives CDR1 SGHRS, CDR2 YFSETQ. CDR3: CASSLATSVNTGELFF. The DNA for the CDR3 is TGCGCCAGCAGCTTGGCAACCAGCGTGAACACCGGGGAGCTGTTTTTT.

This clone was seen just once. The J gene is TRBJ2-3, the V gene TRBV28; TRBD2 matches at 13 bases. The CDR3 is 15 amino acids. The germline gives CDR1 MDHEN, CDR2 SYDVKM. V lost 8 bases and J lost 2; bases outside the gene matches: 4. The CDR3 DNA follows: TGTGCCAGCGGGACTAGCGGGAAGACCACAGATACGCAGTATTTT. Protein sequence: CASGTSGKTTDTQYF.

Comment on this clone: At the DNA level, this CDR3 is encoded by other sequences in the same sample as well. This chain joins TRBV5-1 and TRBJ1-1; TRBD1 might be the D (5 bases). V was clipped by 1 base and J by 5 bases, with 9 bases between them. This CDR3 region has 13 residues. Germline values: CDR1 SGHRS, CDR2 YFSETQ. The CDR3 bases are TGCGCCAGCAGCTTGAGGGGAAATACTGAAGCTTTCTTT. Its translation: CASSLRGNTEAFF.

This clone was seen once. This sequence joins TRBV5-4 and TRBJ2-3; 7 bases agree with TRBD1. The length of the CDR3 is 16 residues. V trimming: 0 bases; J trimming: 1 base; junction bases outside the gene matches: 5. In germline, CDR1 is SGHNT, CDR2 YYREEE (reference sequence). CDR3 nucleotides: TGTGCCAGCAGCTTGGGGACAGGAAAGCGCACAGATACGCAGTATTTT. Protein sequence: CASSLGTGKRTDTQYF. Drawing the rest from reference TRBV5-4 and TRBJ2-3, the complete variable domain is ETGVTQSPTHLIKTRGQQVTLRCSSQSGHNTVSWYQQALGQGPQFIFQYYREEENGRGNFPPRFSGLQFPNYSSELNVNALELDDSALYLCASSLGTGKRTDTQYFGPGTRLTVL.

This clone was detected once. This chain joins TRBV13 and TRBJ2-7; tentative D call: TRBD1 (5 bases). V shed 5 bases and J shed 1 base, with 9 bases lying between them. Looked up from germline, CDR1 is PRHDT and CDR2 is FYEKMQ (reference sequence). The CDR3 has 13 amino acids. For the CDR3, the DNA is TGTGCCAGCAGCGTCCGACAGTCCTACGAGCAGTACTTC. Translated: CASSVRQSYEQYF.

CDR3 residues: CASSGGGINEQYF. Here the CDR3 DNA reads TGTGCCAGCTCGGGAGGGGGGATCAACGAGCAGTACTTC. V gene TRBV2 combines with J gene TRBJ2-7, with 8 bases identical to TRBD2. J gave up 5 bases and V 8 bases, and 8 bases lay outside the gene matches. The CDR3 contains 13 residues. Germline CDR1 is SNHLY and CDR2 is FYNNEI.

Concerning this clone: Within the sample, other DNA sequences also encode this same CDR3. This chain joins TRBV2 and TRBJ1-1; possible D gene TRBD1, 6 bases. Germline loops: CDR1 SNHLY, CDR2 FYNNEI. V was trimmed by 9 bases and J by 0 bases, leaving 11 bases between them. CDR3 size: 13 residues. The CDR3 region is CASGGTLNTEAFF. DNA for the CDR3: TGTGCCAGTGGAGGGACACTGAACACTGAAGCTTTCTTT.

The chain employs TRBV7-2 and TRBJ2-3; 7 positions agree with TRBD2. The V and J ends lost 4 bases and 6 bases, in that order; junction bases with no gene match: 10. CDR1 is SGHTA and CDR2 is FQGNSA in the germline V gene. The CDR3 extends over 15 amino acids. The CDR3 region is CASSSQGTTSDTQYF. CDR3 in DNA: TGTGCCAGCAGCTCACAAGGGACTACCTCGGATACGCAGTATTTT.

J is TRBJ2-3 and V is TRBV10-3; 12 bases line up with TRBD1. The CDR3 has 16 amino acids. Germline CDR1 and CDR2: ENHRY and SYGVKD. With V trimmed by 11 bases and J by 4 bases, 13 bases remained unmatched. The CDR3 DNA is TGTGCCGCAGCTTTAGGGGACAGGGGGCAGGCAGATACGCAGTATTTT. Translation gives CAAALGDRGQADTQYF.

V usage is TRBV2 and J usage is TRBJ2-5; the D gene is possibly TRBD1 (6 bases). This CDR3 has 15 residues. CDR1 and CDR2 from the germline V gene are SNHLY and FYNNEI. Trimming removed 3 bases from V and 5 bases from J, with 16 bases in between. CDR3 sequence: CASSDLTGQVETQYF. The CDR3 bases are TGTGCCAGCAGTGACCTGACAGGCCAAGTTGAGACCCAGTACTTC.

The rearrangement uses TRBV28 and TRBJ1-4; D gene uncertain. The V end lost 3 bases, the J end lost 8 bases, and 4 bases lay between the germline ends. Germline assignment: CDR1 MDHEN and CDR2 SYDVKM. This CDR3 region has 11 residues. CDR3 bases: TGTGCCAGCAGTTTTCAGGAAAAACTGTTTTTT. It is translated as CASSFQEKLFF.

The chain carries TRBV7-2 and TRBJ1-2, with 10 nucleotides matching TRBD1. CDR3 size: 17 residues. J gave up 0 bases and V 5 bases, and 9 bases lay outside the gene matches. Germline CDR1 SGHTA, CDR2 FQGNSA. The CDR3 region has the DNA TGTGCCAGCAGCCCTCGGACAGGGGGTGTTTCTAACTATGGCTACACCTTC. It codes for CASSPRTGGVSNYGYTF.

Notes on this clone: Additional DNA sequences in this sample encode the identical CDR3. The CDR3 reads CASSSTGANTEAFF. In DNA, the CDR3 is TGCGCCAGCAGCTCGACAGGAGCGAACACTGAAGCTTTCTTT. This chain joins TRBV5-1 and TRBJ1-1; tentatively, D is TRBD1 (6 bases). Deletions cut 3 bases from V and 1 base from J, with 10 bases between. The germline CDR1 and CDR2 sequences are SGHRS and YFSETQ. This CDR3 spans 14 amino acids.

The CDR3 is CASSHASTGELFF. The CDR3 DNA reads as TGTGCCAGCAGCCACGCTTCAACTGGGGAGCTGTTTTTT. The chain links TRBV7-9 to TRBJ2-2; D ambiguous. Between the trimmed V and J ends, which lost 5 bases and 8 bases, there was a span of 12 bases. This CDR3 comprises 13 residues. Germline V gene sequence: CDR1 SEHNR, CDR2 FQNEAQ (reference sequence).

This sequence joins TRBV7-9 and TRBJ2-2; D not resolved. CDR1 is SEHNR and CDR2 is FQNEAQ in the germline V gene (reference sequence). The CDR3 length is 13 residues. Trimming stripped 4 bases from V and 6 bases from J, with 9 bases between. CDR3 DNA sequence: TGTGCCAGCAGCTCAATCCGACCCGGGGAGCTGTTTTTT. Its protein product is CASSSIRPGELFF. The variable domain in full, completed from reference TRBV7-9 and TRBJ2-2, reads DTGVSQNPRHKITKRGQNVTFRCDPISEHNRLYWYRQTLGQGPEFLTYFQNEAQLEKSRLLSDRFSAERPKGSFSTLEIQRTEQGDSAMYLCASSSIRPGELFFGEGSRLTVL.

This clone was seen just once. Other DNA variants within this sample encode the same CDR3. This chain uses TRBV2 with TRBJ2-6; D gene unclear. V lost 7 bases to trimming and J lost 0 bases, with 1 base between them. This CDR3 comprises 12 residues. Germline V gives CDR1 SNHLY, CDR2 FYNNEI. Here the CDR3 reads CASTSGANVLTF. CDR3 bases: TGTGCCAGCACCTCTGGGGCCAACGTCCTGACTTTC.

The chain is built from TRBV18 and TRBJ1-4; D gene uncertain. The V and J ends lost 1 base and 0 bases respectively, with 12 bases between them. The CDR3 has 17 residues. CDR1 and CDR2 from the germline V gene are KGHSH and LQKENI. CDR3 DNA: TGTGCCAGCTCACCACTCCCGGCACCCGCAACTAATGAAAAACTGTTTTTT. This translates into CASSPLPAPATNEKLFF.

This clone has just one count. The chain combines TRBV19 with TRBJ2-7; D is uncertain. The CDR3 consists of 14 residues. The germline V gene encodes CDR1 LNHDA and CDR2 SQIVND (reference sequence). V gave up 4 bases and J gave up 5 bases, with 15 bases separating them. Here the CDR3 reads CASSKALRANEQYF. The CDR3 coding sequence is TGTGCCAGTAGTAAGGCCCTCCGAGCGAACGAGCAGTACTTC. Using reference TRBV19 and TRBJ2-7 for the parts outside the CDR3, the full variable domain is DGGITQSPKYLFRKEGQNVTLSCEQNLNHDAMYWYRQDPGQGLRLIYYSQIVNDFQKGDIAEGYSVSREKKESFPLTVTSAQKNPTAFYLCASSKALRANEQYFGPGTRLTVT.

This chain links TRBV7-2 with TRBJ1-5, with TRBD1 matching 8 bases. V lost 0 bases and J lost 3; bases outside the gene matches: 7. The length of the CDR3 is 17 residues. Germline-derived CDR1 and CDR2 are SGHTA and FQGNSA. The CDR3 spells CASSLAIGQGYNQPQHF. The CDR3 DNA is TGTGCCAGCAGCTTAGCGATTGGACAGGGATACAATCAGCCCCAGCATTTT. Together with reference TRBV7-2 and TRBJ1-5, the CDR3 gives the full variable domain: GAGVSQSPSNKVTEKGKDVELRCDPISGHTALYWYRQSLGQGLEFLIYFQGNSAPDKSGLPSDRFSAERTGGSVSTLTIQRTQQEDSAVYLCASSLAIGQGYNQPQHFGDGTRLSIL.

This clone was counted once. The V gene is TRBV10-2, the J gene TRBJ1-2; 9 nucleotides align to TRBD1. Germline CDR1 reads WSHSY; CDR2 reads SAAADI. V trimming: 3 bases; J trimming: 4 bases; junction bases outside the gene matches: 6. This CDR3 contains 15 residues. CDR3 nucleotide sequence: TGCGCCAGCAGTGATAGGGGACAGGGAATCTATGGCTACACCTTC. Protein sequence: CASSDRGQGIYGYTF.

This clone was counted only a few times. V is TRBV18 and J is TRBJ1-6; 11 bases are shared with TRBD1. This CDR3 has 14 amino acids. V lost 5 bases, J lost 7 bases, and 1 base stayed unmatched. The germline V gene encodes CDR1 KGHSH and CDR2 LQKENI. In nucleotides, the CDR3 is TGTGCCAGCTCATGGGACAGGGGGAATTCACCCCTCCACTTT. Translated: CASSWDRGNSPLHF.

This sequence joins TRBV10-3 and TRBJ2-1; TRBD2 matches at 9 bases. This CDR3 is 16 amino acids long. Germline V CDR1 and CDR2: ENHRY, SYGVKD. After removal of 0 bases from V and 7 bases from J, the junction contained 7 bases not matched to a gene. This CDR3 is CAISESERGDWNEQFF. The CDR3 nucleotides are TGTGCCATCAGTGAGTCGGAGCGGGGGGATTGGAATGAGCAGTTCTTC.

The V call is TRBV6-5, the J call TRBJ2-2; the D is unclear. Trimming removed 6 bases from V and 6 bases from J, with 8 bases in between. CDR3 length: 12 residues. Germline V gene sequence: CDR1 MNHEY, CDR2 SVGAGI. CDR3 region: CASSPAAGELFF. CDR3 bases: TGTGCCAGCAGCCCCGCGGCCGGGGAGCTGTTTTTT.

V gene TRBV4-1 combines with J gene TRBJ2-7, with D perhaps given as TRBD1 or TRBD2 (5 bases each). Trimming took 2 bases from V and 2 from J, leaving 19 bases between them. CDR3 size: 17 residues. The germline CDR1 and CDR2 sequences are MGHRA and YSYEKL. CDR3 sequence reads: CASSQNVGTRPTYEQYF. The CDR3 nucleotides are TGCGCCAGCAGCCAAAACGTCGGGACCAGACCAACCTACGAGCAGTACTTC.

Here the CDR3 reads CASSPPPRGYGYTF. CDR3 bases: TGTGCCAGCAGTCCACCCCCCAGGGGCTATGGCTACACCTTC. This rearrangement joins TRBV28 to TRBJ1-2, with D possibly matching TRBD1 (6 bases). This CDR3 contains 14 residues. The V gene's germline CDR1 is MDHEN and CDR2 SYDVKM. Trimming removed 5 bases from V and 4 bases from J, with 14 bases in between.